This is a list of T cell receptor beta chains from one sample in a study of cytomegalovirus exposure and HLA in healthy donors. This table comes from immunoSEQ multiplex PCR, and its TCRdb copy is limited to in-frame clones, with some not included. The repertoire consists of roughly 120,000 clones, with 80% occurring once and the leading ten covering about 10%. The material sequenced was PBMCs. These receptors all stem from a female donor in good health and CMV-seropositive. Both conserved end residues are part of each CDR3. Fields, in order: J gene, D gene, V gene, clone size, CDR3 DNA, CDR3 protein. D genes are given only for firm matches. Size values are once, few and many counts, or a class for expanded clones, and some rows have none.

j_gene: TRBJ1-2; d_gene: .; v_gene: TRBV9; abundance: .; CDR3nt: TGTGCCAGCAGCGCCCCAGGGTCCTGGAAAGGCTACACCTTC; CDR3aa: CASSAPGSWKGYTF
j_gene: TRBJ1-1; d_gene: .; v_gene: TRBV19; abundance: few; CDR3nt: TGTGCCAGTAGTATTGGGGGAGGGCTCTCGAACACTGAAGCTTTCTTT; CDR3aa: CASSIGGGLSNTEAFF
j_gene: TRBJ2-3; d_gene: .; v_gene: TRBV27; abundance: .; CDR3nt: TGTGCCAGCAGGAGGACAGATACGCAGTATTTT; CDR3aa: CASRRTDTQYF
j_gene: TRBJ1-2; d_gene: TRBD1; v_gene: TRBV5-1; abundance: few; CDR3nt: TGCGCCAGCAGCACAGCCGGGACAGGCTATGGCTACACCTTC; CDR3aa: CASSTAGTGYGYTF
j_gene: TRBJ1-2; d_gene: .; v_gene: TRBV2; abundance: .; CDR3nt: TGTGCCAGCAGCGCGGACAGCTTGGGCTACACCTTC; CDR3aa: CASSADSLGYTF
j_gene: TRBJ2-3; d_gene: .; v_gene: TRBV5-1; abundance: .; CDR3nt: TGCGCCAGCAGCGAAATGACAGGTTCCCTCAGCACAGATACGCAGTATTTT; CDR3aa: CASSEMTGSLSTDTQYF
j_gene: TRBJ2-3; d_gene: .; v_gene: TRBV7-9; abundance: .; CDR3nt: TGTGCCAGCAGCCTACCTTTTACAGGGTCCGCAGATACGCAGTATTTT; CDR3aa: CASSLPFTGSADTQYF
j_gene: TRBJ1-6; d_gene: .; v_gene: TRBV19; abundance: .; CDR3nt: TGTGCCAGTATGACGGACAGCTCCTATAATTCACCCCTCCACTTT; CDR3aa: CASMTDSSYNSPLHF
j_gene: TRBJ1-4; d_gene: .; v_gene: TRBV19; abundance: .; CDR3nt: TGTGCCAGTAGTATAGATTCAGGGTGGACTAATGAAAAACTGTTTTTT; CDR3aa: CASSIDSGWTNEKLFF
j_gene: TRBJ1-4; d_gene: .; v_gene: TRBV5-4; abundance: few; CDR3nt: TGTGCCAGCAGCCCTGTTCCGACAGCGACTAATGAAAAACTGTTTTTT; CDR3aa: CASSPVPTATNEKLFF
j_gene: TRBJ1-2; d_gene: TRBD1; v_gene: TRBV7-2; abundance: .; CDR3nt: TGTGCCAGCAGCTCCTCAGGGGGCATCGACTATGGCTACACCTTC; CDR3aa: CASSSSGGIDYGYTF
j_gene: TRBJ1-1; d_gene: TRBD1; v_gene: TRBV5-6; abundance: .; CDR3nt: TGTGCCAGCAGCTTGGAGCAGGGGGCCCTGAACACTGAAGCTTTCTTT; CDR3aa: CASSLEQGALNTEAFF
j_gene: TRBJ1-1; d_gene: .; v_gene: TRBV19; abundance: few; CDR3nt: TGTGCCAGTCAACCCCGGGTGAACACTGAAGCTTTCTTT; CDR3aa: CASQPRVNTEAFF
j_gene: TRBJ2-7; d_gene: .; v_gene: TRBV9; abundance: .; CDR3nt: TGTGCCAGCAGCGTAGCCCCAGGCGAATACGAGCAGTACTTC; CDR3aa: CASSVAPGEYEQYF
j_gene: TRBJ2-3; d_gene: TRBD2; v_gene: TRBV5-1; abundance: .; CDR3nt: TGCGCCAGCAGCTTGGACGGGACTAGGATTAGAGATACGCAGTATTTT; CDR3aa: CASSLDGTRIRDTQYF
j_gene: TRBJ1-6; d_gene: .; v_gene: TRBV27; abundance: .; CDR3nt: TGTGCCAGCAGTCCGACTTACCCCGATAGGTCACCCCTCCACTTT; CDR3aa: CASSPTYPDRSPLHF
j_gene: TRBJ2-3; d_gene: TRBD2; v_gene: TRBV19; abundance: .; CDR3nt: TGTGCCAGTAGTATGGGACTAGCGGGGCTGCAAAGCACAGATACGCAGTATTTT; CDR3aa: CASSMGLAGLQSTDTQYF
j_gene: TRBJ1-2; d_gene: .; v_gene: TRBV6-1; abundance: few; CDR3nt: TGTGCCAGCACCTCGAATAGGGGCAGTAATGGCTACACCTTC; CDR3aa: CASTSNRGSNGYTF
j_gene: TRBJ1-3; d_gene: .; v_gene: TRBV5-1; abundance: few; CDR3nt: TGCGCCAGCAGCTCGACCGGGGTCTCTGGAAACACCATATATTTT; CDR3aa: CASSSTGVSGNTIYF
j_gene: TRBJ2-1; d_gene: .; v_gene: TRBV7-3; abundance: .; CDR3nt: TGTGCCAGCAGCCCCGGTGGGGGCGACAATGAGCAGTTCTTC; CDR3aa: CASSPGGGDNEQFF
j_gene: TRBJ2-1; d_gene: .; v_gene: TRBV11-2; abundance: .; CDR3nt: TGTGCCAGCAGCTTAGACGGGTCTCGACACAATGAGCAGTTCTTC; CDR3aa: CASSLDGSRHNEQFF
j_gene: TRBJ1-2; d_gene: .; v_gene: TRBV14; abundance: few; CDR3nt: TGTGCCAGCAGCCAAGATCTCAGTACGGGCTACACCTTC; CDR3aa: CASSQDLSTGYTF
j_gene: TRBJ2-7; d_gene: .; v_gene: TRBV7-2; abundance: .; CDR3nt: TGTGCCAGCAGCCTCGGGACACCAATTAACTTC; CDR3aa: CASSLGTPINF
j_gene: TRBJ2-5; d_gene: TRBD2; v_gene: TRBV4-1; abundance: .; CDR3nt: TGCGCCAGCAGCCAAGTGGTGAGCGGGGGAGGAGAAGAGACCCAGTACTTC; CDR3aa: CASSQVVSGGGEETQYF
j_gene: TRBJ2-2; d_gene: TRBD2; v_gene: TRBV5-1; abundance: .; CDR3nt: TGCGCCAGCAGCTGGGCGGGGGGCGACACCGGGGAGCTGTTTTTT; CDR3aa: CASSWAGGDTGELFF
j_gene: TRBJ1-2; d_gene: .; v_gene: TRBV14; abundance: .; CDR3nt: TGTGCCAGCAGCCCTACTATAGGGAGAGGCTACACCTTC; CDR3aa: CASSPTIGRGYTF
j_gene: TRBJ1-5; d_gene: TRBD1; v_gene: TRBV6-1; abundance: .; CDR3nt: TGTGCCAGCAGTGATGGAGGGACCGGGACAGGGAATCAGCCCCAGCATTTT; CDR3aa: CASSDGGTGTGNQPQHF
j_gene: TRBJ1-2; d_gene: .; v_gene: TRBV6-1; abundance: .; CDR3nt: TGTGCCAGCAGTGGATCGGGACTCCGAGTAGGCTACACCTTC; CDR3aa: CASSGSGLRVGYTF
j_gene: TRBJ1-4; d_gene: .; v_gene: TRBV5-4; abundance: .; CDR3nt: TGTGCCAGCAGCTTGGATCCCGGGGGAAATGAAAAACTGTTTTTT; CDR3aa: CASSLDPGGNEKLFF
j_gene: TRBJ1-1; d_gene: .; v_gene: TRBV7-2; abundance: .; CDR3nt: TGTGCCAGCAGCTTGGCAGGGCTCACTGAAGCTTTCTTT; CDR3aa: CASSLAGLTEAFF
j_gene: TRBJ1-5; d_gene: .; v_gene: TRBV6-1; abundance: few; CDR3nt: TGTGCCAGCAGTGAAGGACAGCTTTCGAGTCAGCCCCAGCATTTT; CDR3aa: CASSEGQLSSQPQHF
j_gene: TRBJ2-3; d_gene: .; v_gene: TRBV7-9; abundance: .; CDR3nt: TGTGCCAGCAGCTTTTTTGGGGAGGATACGCAGTATTTT; CDR3aa: CASSFFGEDTQYF
j_gene: TRBJ1-1; d_gene: .; v_gene: TRBV30; abundance: .; CDR3nt: TGTGCCTGGGGGGAGGGGAGTGCTGAAGCTTTCTTT; CDR3aa: CAWGEGSAEAFF
j_gene: TRBJ1-1; d_gene: TRBD1; v_gene: TRBV15; abundance: .; CDR3nt: TGTGCCACCAGCAGTAAGTGGGGACAGGCGTCAGGTGAAGCTTTCTTT; CDR3aa: CATSSKWGQASGEAFF
j_gene: TRBJ1-1; d_gene: .; v_gene: TRBV30; abundance: .; CDR3nt: TGTGCCTGGAGGAGGACAGCGAACACTGAAGCTTTCTTT; CDR3aa: CAWRRTANTEAFF
j_gene: TRBJ1-1; d_gene: .; v_gene: TRBV4-1; abundance: .; CDR3nt: TGCGCCAGCAGCCGAGGCACTGAAGCTTTCTTT; CDR3aa: CASSRGTEAFF
j_gene: TRBJ1-6; d_gene: .; v_gene: TRBV19; abundance: .; CDR3nt: TGTGCCAGTAGTATAAGGGGTCCGGCGGATAGCTCCTATAATTCACCCCTCCACTTT; CDR3aa: CASSIRGPADSSYNSPLHF
j_gene: TRBJ1-1; d_gene: .; v_gene: TRBV29-1; abundance: .; CDR3nt: TGCAGCGTTGCCCAGGCGAACACTGAAGCTTTCTTT; CDR3aa: CSVAQANTEAFF
j_gene: TRBJ2-7; d_gene: .; v_gene: TRBV5-5; abundance: .; CDR3nt: TGTGCCAGCAGCTTGTTTGGCACAAACCTCTACGAGCAGTACTTC; CDR3aa: CASSLFGTNLYEQYF
j_gene: TRBJ2-7; d_gene: .; v_gene: TRBV7-9; abundance: .; CDR3nt: TGTTCCAGCAGCTTTAGCTCCTACGAGCAGTACTTC; CDR3aa: CSSSFSSYEQYF
j_gene: TRBJ1-5; d_gene: .; v_gene: TRBV2; abundance: .; CDR3nt: TGTGCCAGCAGTGTTGGCAGTTATCAGCCCCAGCATTTT; CDR3aa: CASSVGSYQPQHF